Listed below are T cell receptor beta chains from one sample, sequenced in a study of cytomegalovirus exposure and HLA in healthy donors. Method: immunoSEQ multiplex PCR; TCRdb's copy keeps in-frame clones and lacks some. The table includes nearly 200,000 clones, about 87% detected once. Sample: PBMCs. These receptor sequences come from a man aged 25 to 40 in good health and CMV-seronegative. CDR3s include the opening cysteine and the closing phenylalanine or tryptophan. The D gene is left open where the match is weak. Only some rows state a clone size, as once, few, many or a class for expanded clones.

TRBD2	TRBV25-1	-	TRBJ2-7	TGTGCCAGCAGTGAAGGGAGGGGATACGAGCAGTACTTC	CASSEGRGYEQYF
-	TRBV20-1	-	TRBJ1-2	TGCAGTGCTAGGTTAGGGAGGGGCTACACCTTC	CSARLGRGYTF
-	TRBV29-1	-	TRBJ1-1	TGCAGCGTTGGGGCCGCAGGGGTGCGGAACACTGAAGCTTTCTTT	CSVGAAGVRNTEAFF
-	TRBV6-5	-	TRBJ1-1	TGTGCCAGCACCCCCGACAGGAACACTGAAGCTTTCTTT	CASTPDRNTEAFF
TRBD1	TRBV9	-	TRBJ2-1	TGTGCCAGCAGCGCTCTACCGGGACAGGCAGAGCAGTTCTTC	CASSALPGQAEQFF
-	TRBV5-8	-	TRBJ1-2	TGTGCCAGCGTACCACAGACCTATGGCTACACCTTC	CASVPQTYGYTF
-	TRBV10-1	-	TRBJ1-4	TGCGCCAGCAGTGAGTCGGCGGCAACTAATGAAAAACTGTTTTTT	CASSESAATNEKLFF
TRBD1	TRBV28	few	TRBJ1-5	TGTGCCAGCAGTTACATGGGACAGGGGAATCAGCCCCAGCATTTT	CASSYMGQGNQPQHF
TRBD1	TRBV29-1	-	TRBJ2-7	TGCAGCGCCAGGACAGGGGGCTTATACGAGCAGTACTTC	CSARTGGLYEQYF
TRBD1	TRBV5-1	-	TRBJ2-5	TGCGCCAGCAGCTCCGGGACAGGGGGTAGGGAGACCCAGTACTTC	CASSSGTGGRETQYF
-	TRBV6-5	-	TRBJ1-5	TGTGCCAGCAGTTTACACCATAGCAATCAGCCCCAGCATTTT	CASSLHHSNQPQHF
-	TRBV30	-	TRBJ1-5	TGTGCCTGGAGTGTACAGTGGGGCAGCACCAATCAGCCCCAGCATTTT	CAWSVQWGSTNQPQHF
TRBD1	TRBV29-1	-	TRBJ1-2	TGCAGCGTTACAACCGGACAGGGGACGGGGGGCTACACCTTC	CSVTTGQGTGGYTF
-	TRBV6-1	-	TRBJ1-1	TGTGCCAGCAGTGCCCTGCAGGCTTGGGCTTTCTTT	CASSALQAWAFF
-	TRBV13	-	TRBJ2-5	TGTGCCAGCAGCCGCAGCCGCCAGCGGAGTTACCTACGAGAGACCCAGTACTTC	CASSRSRQRSYLRETQYF
-	TRBV2	-	TRBJ1-4	TGTGCCAGTACCAGGGCTACTAATGAAAAACTGTTTTTT	CASTRATNEKLFF
-	TRBV2	-	TRBJ1-2	TGTGCCAGCAGTGAACGTGGGGGGACTAACTATGGCTACACCTTC	CASSERGGTNYGYTF
TRBD2	TRBV4-1	-	TRBJ2-2	TGCGCCAGCAGCCAATTTTCTAGCGGGGCGAACACCGGGGAGCTGTTTTTT	CASSQFSSGANTGELFF
-	TRBV2	-	TRBJ2-1	TGTGCCAGCAGTGAAGCGCCCCCGGGAGACAATGAGCAGTTCTTC	CASSEAPPGDNEQFF
TRBD1	TRBV5-4	-	TRBJ2-3	TGTGCCAGCAGCTTTGGTGGACAGGACACAGATACGCAGTATTTT	CASSFGGQDTDTQYF
TRBD1	TRBV18	-	TRBJ2-7	TGTGCCAGCTCACCTGGGACAGTCTCCTACGAGCAGTACTTC	CASSPGTVSYEQYF
-	TRBV9	-	TRBJ2-1	TGTGCCAGCAGCCTAAACAGGGATAATGAGCAGTTCTTC	CASSLNRDNEQFF
-	TRBV7-9	-	TRBJ2-2	TGTGCCAGCAGCCGTGGAATAGGCGGCGAAGAGTCCGGGGAGCTGTTTTTT	CASSRGIGGEESGELFF
TRBD2	TRBV29-1	-	TRBJ2-3	TGCAGCGTTCGGGGGGGGGCCGAAGCAGATACGCAGTATTTT	CSVRGGAEADTQYF
TRBD1	TRBV28	-	TRBJ1-2	TGTGCCAGCAGCCCGGGGGACAGGGATGAGGATGGCTACACCTTC	CASSPGDRDEDGYTF
TRBD1	TRBV29-1	-	TRBJ2-7	TGCAGCGTTGAATATCCGACGCGGGACAGGGGGTCTGACGGAGCCTACGAGCAGTACTTC	CSVEYPTRDRGSDGAYEQYF
TRBD2	TRBV30	once	TRBJ2-1	TGTGCCTGGAGTTTAGCGGCACTAGCGGGAGGGTTCTTGTTCTTC	CAWSLAALAGGFLFF
TRBD1	TRBV28	-	TRBJ1-3	TGTGCCAGCAGCGGACAGGGGAGAGCCTTCACTGGAAACACCATATATTTT	CASSGQGRAFTGNTIYF
-	TRBV29-1	-	TRBJ1-1	TGCAGCGTTGAGAGAGGGTACACTGAAGCTTTCTTT	CSVERGYTEAFF
-	TRBV11-3	-	TRBJ2-3	TGTGCCAGCAGCTTCTGGCGGGGTGATACGCAGTATTTT	CASSFWRGDTQYF
-	TRBV23-1	few	TRBJ2-6	TGCGCCAGCAGTCCTGGACAGAGGGGTGGGGCCAACGTCCTGACTTTC	CASSPGQRGGANVLTF